Presented here are 20 T cell receptor beta chains from one specimen sequenced in a study of regulatory T cells in long-lasting Graves disease. Documented time point: persistent/refractory GD, antithyroid drugs over 5 years with positive TRAb. Extracted RNA from PBMCs served as the source of the TCR library. TCR beta libraries were built with iRepertoire HTBI primers and Arm-PCR of CDR3 regions. TCRdb re-called the multiplex PCR reads with MiXCR, one entry per CDR3 protein. This table has roughly 400,000 distinct CDR3 sequences, less than 25% appearing once. The sample was peripheral blood mononuclear cells (PBMCs), taken when the disease was refractory, from a patient treated with antithyroid drugs. Receptor source: a female donor with Graves disease.

This clonotype occurred a few times. A much larger clonotype is one base distant, so this may be a read error. This chain joins TRBV7-2 and TRBJ2-7; possibly TRBD1 for D (6 bases). The V gene's germline CDR1 is SGHTA and CDR2 FQGNSA. This CDR3 has 13 amino acids. The V gene lost 5 bases and the J gene lost 7 bases, with 15 bases spanning the gap. CDR3 in amino acids: CASSQGPLWEQYF. The CDR3 bases are TGTGCCAGCAGCCAGGGGCCTCTATGGGAGCAGTACTTC.

There are a few counts of this clonotype. The gene calls are TRBV7-8 and TRBJ1-4; a possible D gene is TRBD1 (5 bases). Germline lookup yields CDR1 SGHVS and CDR2 FQNEAQ. Between the trimmed V and J ends, which lost 6 bases and 7 bases, there was a span of 15 bases. The CDR3 runs to 14 residues. The CDR3 nucleotides read TGTGCCAGCAGACGGACGAGGGGCGGTGAAAAACTGTTTTTT. This translates into CASRRTRGGEKLFF.

The chain carries TRBV9 and TRBJ1-1; TRBD1 agrees at 8 bases. Germline V CDR1 and CDR2: SGDLS, YYNGEE. The CDR3 spans 15 residues. With V trimmed by 8 bases and J by 0 bases, 9 bases remained unmatched. The CDR3 loop is CASTGTGIMNTEAFF. The CDR3 DNA follows: TGTGCCAGTACCGGGACAGGAATTATGAACACTGAAGCTTTCTTT.

This clonotype was seen ten or more times. The genes are TRBV14 and TRBJ2-5; 12 nucleotides line up with TRBD1. Germline V gene data show CDR1 as SGHDN and CDR2 as FVKESK. The ends lost 0 bases at V and 6 bases at J; junction bases unmatched: 5. The CDR3 contains 16 residues. CDR3 protein: CASSQEGTGGVKTQYF. DNA of the CDR3: TGTGCCAGCAGCCAAGAAGGGACAGGGGGCGTGAAGACCCAGTACTTC. The whole variable domain, filled in from reference TRBV14 and TRBJ2-5, reads EAGVTQFPSHSVIEKGQTVTLRCDPISGHDNLYWYRRVMGKEIKFLLHFVKESKQDESGMPNNRFLAERTGGTYSTLKVQPAELEDSGVYFCASSQEGTGGVKTQYFGPGTRLLVL.

V and J are TRBV6-1 and TRBJ2-7; TRBD1 matches 7 bases. Germline trimming cut 4 bases from V and 5 bases from J; bases unmatched to any gene: 11. Germline values: CDR1 MNHNS, CDR2 SASEGT. The CDR3 contains 15 residues. CDR3 amino acids: CASSVPRDSFHEQYF. As DNA, the CDR3 is TGTGCCAGCAGTGTCCCTCGGGACAGTTTCCACGAGCAGTACTTC.

The chain carries TRBV7-2 and TRBJ2-1, with 8 positions matching TRBD2. J gave up 7 bases and V 5 bases, and 10 bases lay outside the gene matches. This CDR3 comprises 15 residues. Germline V gene lookup returns CDR1 SGHTA and CDR2 FQGNSA. The CDR3 region is CASSLGGTSSNEQFF. DNA for the CDR3: TGTGCCAGCAGCCTTGGAGGGACTAGTAGTAATGAGCAGTTCTTC.

This clonotype showed up just a few times. The gene calls are TRBV19 and TRBJ1-3; 10 positions agree with TRBD1. J gave up 2 bases and V 5 bases, and 3 bases lay outside the gene matches. The CDR3 runs 15 residues. In germline, CDR1 is LNHDA, CDR2 SQIVND (reference sequence). The CDR3 loop is CASSADRGPGNTIYF. The CDR3 DNA is TGTGCCAGTAGTGCCGACAGGGGGCCTGGAAACACCATATATTTT.

The table lists this clonotype with a few counts. The V gene is TRBV27, the J gene TRBJ2-7; D may match TRBD1 or TRBD2 (5 bases each). Germline-derived CDR1 and CDR2 are MNHEY and SMNVEV (reference sequence). The CDR3 loop spans 13 amino acids. Trimming removed 8 bases from V and 1 base from J, with 12 bases in between. The CDR3 sequence: CASGRGGSYEQYF. The CDR3, as DNA: TGTGCCAGCGGACGTGGGGGATCCTACGAGCAGTACTTC.

This clonotype occurred many times. The J gene is TRBJ1-4, the V gene TRBV4-2, with unresolved D. V lost 0 bases and J 5 bases, leaving 10 bases between the germline ends. Germline assignment: CDR1 LGHNA and CDR2 YNFKEQ. The CDR3 covers 15 residues. The CDR3 region is CASSQEGTENEKLFF. The CDR3 DNA sequence: TGTGCCAGCAGCCAAGAAGGAACGGAAAATGAAAAACTGTTTTTT.

There are many counts of this clonotype. The rearrangement uses TRBV28 and TRBJ1-6; 7 bases are a match to TRBD1. Germline-derived CDR1 and CDR2 are MDHEN and SYDVKM. The CDR3 contains 15 residues. Unmatched junction bases numbered 9, after V lost 4 bases and J lost 9 bases. CDR3 coding DNA: TGTGCCAGCAGTTACACAGACAGGGTCGGTTCACCCCTCCACTTT. It encodes CASSYTDRVGSPLHF.

This clonotype has at least ten counts. The chain employs TRBV12-3 or TRBV12-4 and TRBJ1-5, with 11 bases identical to TRBD1. This CDR3 region has 14 residues. The J segment lost 7 bases and the V segment lost 7 bases, leaving 6 bases of the junction unmatched. CDR3 protein: CASTKGTGGQPQHF. CDR3 DNA: TGTGCCAGCACTAAAGGGACAGGGGGACAGCCCCAGCATTTT.

The chain uses TRBV12-3 or TRBV12-4 and TRBJ1-4; weak D call: TRBD1 (5 bases). V was pared by 3 bases and J by 5 bases, with 13 bases between. The CDR3 runs to 15 residues. In DNA, the CDR3 is TGTGCCAGCAGTTTTGGGGGTTTTCGGAATGAAAAACTGTTTTTT. This gives the protein CASSFGGFRNEKLFF.

Ten or more counts support this clonotype. This chain links TRBV2 with TRBJ1-5, with D unclear. Germline CDR1 is SNHLY and CDR2 is FYNNEI. The CDR3 sequence is 13 residues long. V gave up 7 bases and J gave up 2 bases, with 9 bases separating them. CDR3 protein: CASTMDGNQPQHF. As DNA, the CDR3 is TGTGCCAGCACGATGGATGGCAATCAGCCCCAGCATTTT.

V usage is TRBV19 and J usage is TRBJ2-5; D perhaps matches TRBD1 (6 bases). CDR3 length: 15 residues. Germline V lookup: CDR1 LNHDA, CDR2 SQIVND (reference sequence). Between the trimmed V and J ends, which lost 3 bases and 4 bases, there was a span of 15 bases. The CDR3 bases are TGTGCCAGTAGTATTTTACAGGGATTTGGAGAGACCCAGTACTTC. It yields the protein CASSILQGFGETQYF. The full variable domain, rest sourced from reference TRBV19 and TRBJ2-5, is DGGITQSPKYLFRKEGQNVTLSCEQNLNHDAMYWYRQDPGQGLRLIYYSQIVNDFQKGDIAEGYSVSREKKESFPLTVTSAQKNPTAFYLCASSILQGFGETQYFGPGTRLLVL.

This chain connects TRBV3-1 to TRBJ1-5, with D tentatively TRBD1 (5 bases). This CDR3 has 20 residues. V was pared by 4 bases and J by 1 base, with 26 bases between. CDR1 is LGHDT, CDR2 YNNKEL, per germline (reference sequence). In DNA, the CDR3 is TGTGCCAGCAGCCGCATAAACAGGACCCACCCCTACCCGAGCAATCAGCCCCAGCATTTT. It yields the protein CASSRINRTHPYPSNQPQHF.

This clonotype was recorded many times. The J gene is TRBJ2-2, the V gene TRBV12-3 or TRBV12-4; the match to TRBD2 covers 7 bases. Trimming at V came to 4 bases and at J to 6 bases, leaving 5 bases not matched to a gene. The CDR3 covers 14 residues. The CDR3 spells CASSSGGHAGELFF. In DNA, the CDR3 is TGTGCCAGCAGTTCGGGGGGTCACGCCGGGGAGCTGTTTTTT.

This clonotype was counted at least ten times. The rearrangement links TRBV28 to TRBJ1-1; D call uncertain. Germline CDR1 is MDHEN and CDR2 is SYDVKM. V was pared by 5 bases and J by 1 base, with 11 bases between. This CDR3 contains 14 residues. The DNA for the CDR3 is TGTGCCAGCAGTCACCCTACAACGAACACTGAAGCTTTCTTT. The encoded protein is CASSHPTTNTEAFF.

Ten or more counts support this clonotype. J is TRBJ1-1 and V is TRBV11-1; tentative D call: TRBD1 (6 bases). Germline CDR1 reads SGHAT; CDR2 reads FQDESV (reference sequence). CDR3 size: 15 residues. Trimming cost V 0 bases and J 3 bases, with 11 bases left between them. The CDR3 here is CASSLAPTGHTEAFF. CDR3 sequence (DNA): TGTGCCAGCAGCTTAGCACCGACAGGACACACTGAAGCTTTCTTT.

This clonotype was seen ten or more times. The gene calls are TRBV20-1 and TRBJ2-7, with D tentatively TRBD2 (6 bases). Germline V gene sequence: CDR1 DFQATT, CDR2 SNEGSKA (reference sequence). This CDR3 region has 13 residues. The V gene lost 7 bases and the J gene lost 0 bases, with 13 bases spanning the gap. CDR3 region: CSVGDFPSYEQYF. The DNA for the CDR3 is TGCAGTGTCGGGGACTTCCCCTCCTACGAGCAGTACTTC.

The sample holds one count of this clonotype. V and J are TRBV20-1 and TRBJ2-7, with D possibly being TRBD1 or TRBD2 (5 bases each). The CDR3 runs 13 residues. From germline, CDR1 is DFQATT and CDR2 SNEGSKA (reference sequence). V lost 4 bases to trimming and J lost 5 bases, with 15 bases between them. CDR3: CSATKGRVDEQYF. DNA for the CDR3: TGCAGTGCTACAAAGGGACGGGTGGACGAGCAGTACTTC.